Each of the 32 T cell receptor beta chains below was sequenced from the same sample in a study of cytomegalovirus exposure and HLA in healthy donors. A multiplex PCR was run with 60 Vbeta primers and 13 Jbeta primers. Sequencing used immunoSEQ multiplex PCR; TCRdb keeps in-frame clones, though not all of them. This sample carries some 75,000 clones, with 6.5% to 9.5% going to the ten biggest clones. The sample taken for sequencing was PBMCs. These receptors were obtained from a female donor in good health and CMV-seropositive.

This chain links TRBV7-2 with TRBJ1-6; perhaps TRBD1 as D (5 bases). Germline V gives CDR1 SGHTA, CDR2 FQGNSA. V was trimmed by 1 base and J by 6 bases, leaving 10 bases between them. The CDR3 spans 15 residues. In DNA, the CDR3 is TGTGCCAGCAGCTTAGGGCAGGGTGTTAATTCACCCCTCCACTTT. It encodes CASSLGQGVNSPLHF.

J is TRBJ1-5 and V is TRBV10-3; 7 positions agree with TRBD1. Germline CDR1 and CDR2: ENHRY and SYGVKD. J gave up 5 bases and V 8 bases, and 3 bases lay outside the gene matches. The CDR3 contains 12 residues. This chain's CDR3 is CAIGQDDQPQHF. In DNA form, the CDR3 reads TGTGCCATCGGACAGGACGATCAGCCCCAGCATTTT.

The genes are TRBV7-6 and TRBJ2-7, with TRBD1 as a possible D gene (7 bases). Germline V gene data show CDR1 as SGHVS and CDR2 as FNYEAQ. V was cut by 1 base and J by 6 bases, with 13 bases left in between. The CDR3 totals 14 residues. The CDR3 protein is CASSLVGGTAEQYF. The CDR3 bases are TGTGCCAGCAGCTTAGTGGGCGGGACAGCCGAGCAGTACTTC.

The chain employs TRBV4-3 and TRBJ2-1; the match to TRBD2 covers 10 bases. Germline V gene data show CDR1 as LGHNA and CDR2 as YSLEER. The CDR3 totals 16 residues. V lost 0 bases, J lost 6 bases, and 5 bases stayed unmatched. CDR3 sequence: CASSQDLLAGINEQFF. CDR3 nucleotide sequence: TGCGCCAGCAGCCAAGATTTACTAGCGGGAATCAATGAGCAGTTCTTC.

This chain's CDR3 is CAWAGGRIDEQYF. As DNA, the CDR3 is TGTGCCTGGGCAGGGGGGCGGATTGACGAGCAGTACTTC. This sequence joins TRBV30 and TRBJ2-7; a weak D match, TRBD1 (7 bases). The ends were cut back, 5 bases at V and 5 bases at J, with 16 bases in the middle. Germline V lookup: CDR1 GTSNPN, CDR2 SVGIG (reference sequence). The CDR3 extends over 13 amino acids. Full variable domain (outside the CDR3, taken from reference TRBV30 and TRBJ2-7): SQTIHQWPATLVQPVGSPLSLECTVEGTSNPNLYWYRQAAGRGLQLLFYSVGIGQISSEVPQNLSASRPQDRQFILSSKKLLLSDSGFYLCAWAGGRIDEQYFGPGTRLTVT.

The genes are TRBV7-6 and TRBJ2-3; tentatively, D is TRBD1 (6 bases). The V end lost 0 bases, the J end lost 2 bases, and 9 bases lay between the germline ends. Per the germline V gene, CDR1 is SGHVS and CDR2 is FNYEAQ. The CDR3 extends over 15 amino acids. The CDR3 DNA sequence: TGTGCCAGCAGCTTAGCTGACAGGTTCACAGATACGCAGTATTTT. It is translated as CASSLADRFTDTQYF.

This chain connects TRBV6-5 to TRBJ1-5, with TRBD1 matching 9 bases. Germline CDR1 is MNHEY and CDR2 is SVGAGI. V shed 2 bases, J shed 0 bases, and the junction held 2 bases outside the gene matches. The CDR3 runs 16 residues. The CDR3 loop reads CASSYGDRDSNQPQHF. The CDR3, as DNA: TGTGCCAGCAGTTACGGGGACAGGGATAGCAATCAGCCCCAGCATTTT.

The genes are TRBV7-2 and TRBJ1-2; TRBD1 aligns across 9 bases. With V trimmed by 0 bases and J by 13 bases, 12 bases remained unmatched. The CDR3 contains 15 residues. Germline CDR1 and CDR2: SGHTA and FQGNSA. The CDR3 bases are TGTGCCAGCAGCTTAGCGTTACAGGGGGCGAGTGAATCCACCTTC. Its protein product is CASSLALQGASESTF.

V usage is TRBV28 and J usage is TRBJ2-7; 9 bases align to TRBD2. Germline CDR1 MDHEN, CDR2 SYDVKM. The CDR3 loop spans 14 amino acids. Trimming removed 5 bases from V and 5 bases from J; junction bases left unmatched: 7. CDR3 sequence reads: CASSPSGRFHEQYF. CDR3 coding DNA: TGTGCCAGCAGTCCAAGCGGGAGGTTCCACGAGCAGTACTTC.

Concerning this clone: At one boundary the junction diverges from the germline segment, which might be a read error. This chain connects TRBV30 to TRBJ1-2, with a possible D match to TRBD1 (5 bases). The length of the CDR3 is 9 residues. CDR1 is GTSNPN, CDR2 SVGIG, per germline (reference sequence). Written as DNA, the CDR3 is TGTGCGTGGGGGAGCATCCAGGCCTTC. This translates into CAWGSIQAF.

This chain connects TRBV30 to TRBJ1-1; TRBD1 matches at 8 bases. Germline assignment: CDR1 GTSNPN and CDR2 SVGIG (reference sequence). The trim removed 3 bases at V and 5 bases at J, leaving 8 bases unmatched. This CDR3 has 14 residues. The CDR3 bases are TGTGCCTGGAGCGTACGGTACAGGGGGACTGAAGCTTTCTTT. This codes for CAWSVRYRGTEAFF.

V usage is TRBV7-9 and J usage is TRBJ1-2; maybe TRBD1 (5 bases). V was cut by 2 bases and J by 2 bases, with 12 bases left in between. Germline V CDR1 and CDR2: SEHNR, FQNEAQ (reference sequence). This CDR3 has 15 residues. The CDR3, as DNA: TGTGCCAGCAGCTTATCAGGGAATGAAAACTATGGCTACACCTTC. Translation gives CASSLSGNENYGYTF.

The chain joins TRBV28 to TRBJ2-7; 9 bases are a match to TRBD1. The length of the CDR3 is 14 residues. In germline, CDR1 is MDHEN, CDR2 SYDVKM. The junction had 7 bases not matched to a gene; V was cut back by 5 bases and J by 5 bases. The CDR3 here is CASSLRTGANEQYF. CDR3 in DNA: TGTGCCAGCAGTCTCCGGACAGGGGCCAACGAGCAGTACTTC.

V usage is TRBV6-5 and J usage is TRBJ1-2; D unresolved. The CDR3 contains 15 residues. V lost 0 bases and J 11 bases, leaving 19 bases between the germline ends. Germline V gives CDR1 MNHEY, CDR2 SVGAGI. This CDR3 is CASSYSSGYSIVYTF. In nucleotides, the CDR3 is TGTGCCAGCAGTTACTCCTCGGGATACTCTATCGTGTACACCTTC.

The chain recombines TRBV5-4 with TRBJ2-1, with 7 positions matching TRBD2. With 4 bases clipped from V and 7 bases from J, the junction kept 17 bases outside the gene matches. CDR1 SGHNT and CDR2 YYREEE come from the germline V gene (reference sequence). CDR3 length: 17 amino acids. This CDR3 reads CASSTGGYAGAINEQFF. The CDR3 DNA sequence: TGTGCCAGCAGCACCGGGGGATATGCGGGAGCTATAAATGAGCAGTTCTTC.

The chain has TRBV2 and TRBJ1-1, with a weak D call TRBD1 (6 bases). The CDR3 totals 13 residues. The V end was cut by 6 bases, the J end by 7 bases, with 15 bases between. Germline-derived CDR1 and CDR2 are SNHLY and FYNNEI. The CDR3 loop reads CASRGQGIGEAFF. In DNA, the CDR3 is TGTGCCAGCAGAGGGCAGGGGATAGGTGAAGCTTTCTTT.

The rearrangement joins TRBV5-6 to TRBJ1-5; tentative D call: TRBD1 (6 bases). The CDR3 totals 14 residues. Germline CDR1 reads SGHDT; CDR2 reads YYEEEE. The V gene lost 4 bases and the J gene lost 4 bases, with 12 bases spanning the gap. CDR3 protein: CASSQGQWNQPQHF. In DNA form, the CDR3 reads TGTGCCAGCAGCCAAGGACAGTGGAATCAGCCCCAGCATTTT. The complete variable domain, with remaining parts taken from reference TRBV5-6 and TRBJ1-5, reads DAGVTQSPTHLIKTRGQQVTLRCSPKSGHDTVSWYQQALGQGPQFIFQYYEEEERQRGNFPDRFSGHQFPNYSSELNVNALLLGDSALYLCASSQGQWNQPQHFGDGTRLSIL.

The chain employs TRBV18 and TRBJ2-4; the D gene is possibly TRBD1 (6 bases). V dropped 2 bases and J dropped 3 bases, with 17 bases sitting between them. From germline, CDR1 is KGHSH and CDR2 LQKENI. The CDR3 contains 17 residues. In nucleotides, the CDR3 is TGTGCCAGCTCACCAGTGTCAACAGGGTCCCTCAAAAACATTCAGTACTTC. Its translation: CASSPVSTGSLKNIQYF.

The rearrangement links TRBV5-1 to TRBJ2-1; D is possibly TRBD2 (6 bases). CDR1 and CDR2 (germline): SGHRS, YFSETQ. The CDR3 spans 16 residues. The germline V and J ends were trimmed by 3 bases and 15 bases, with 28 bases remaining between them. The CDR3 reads CASSSLQRLGPSFLFF. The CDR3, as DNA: TGCGCCAGCAGCTCACTTCAAAGACTAGGCCCCTCCTTTCTGTTCTTC.

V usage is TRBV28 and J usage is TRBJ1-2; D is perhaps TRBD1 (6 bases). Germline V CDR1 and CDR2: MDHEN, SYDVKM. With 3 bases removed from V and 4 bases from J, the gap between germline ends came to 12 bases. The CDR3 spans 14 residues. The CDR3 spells CASSLEQGSYGYTF. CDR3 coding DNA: TGTGCCAGCAGTTTGGAACAGGGCTCCTATGGCTACACCTTC.

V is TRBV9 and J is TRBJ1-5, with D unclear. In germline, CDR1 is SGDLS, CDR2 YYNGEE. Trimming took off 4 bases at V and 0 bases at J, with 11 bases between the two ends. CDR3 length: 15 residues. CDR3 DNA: TGTGCCAGCAGCCCCACTCCTTATAGCAATCAGCCCCAGCATTTT. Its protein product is CASSPTPYSNQPQHF.

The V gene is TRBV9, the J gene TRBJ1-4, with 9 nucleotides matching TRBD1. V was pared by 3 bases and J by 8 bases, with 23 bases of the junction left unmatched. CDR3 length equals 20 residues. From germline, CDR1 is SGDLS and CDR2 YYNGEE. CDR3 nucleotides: TGTGCCAGCAGCGCCCCCTTCTCCTCGGTGGGGGACAGGGAAGGAGAAAAACTGTTTTTT. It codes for CASSAPFSSVGDREGEKLFF.

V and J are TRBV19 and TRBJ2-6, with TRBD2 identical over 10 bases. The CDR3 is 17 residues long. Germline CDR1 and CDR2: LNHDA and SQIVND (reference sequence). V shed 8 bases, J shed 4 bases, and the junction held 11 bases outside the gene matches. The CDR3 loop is CASCPEAGGPGANVLTF. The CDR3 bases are TGTGCCAGTTGCCCCGAAGCGGGGGGGCCAGGGGCCAACGTCCTGACTTTC.

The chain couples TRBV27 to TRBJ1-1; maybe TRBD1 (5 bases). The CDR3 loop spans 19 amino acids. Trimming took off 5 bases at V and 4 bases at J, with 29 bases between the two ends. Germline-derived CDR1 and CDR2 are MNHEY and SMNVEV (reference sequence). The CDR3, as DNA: TGTGCCAGCAGTCCATACCGACAGTCGGTTCCTGTTGTTGGCACTGAAGCTTTCTTT. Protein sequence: CASSPYRQSVPVVGTEAFF.

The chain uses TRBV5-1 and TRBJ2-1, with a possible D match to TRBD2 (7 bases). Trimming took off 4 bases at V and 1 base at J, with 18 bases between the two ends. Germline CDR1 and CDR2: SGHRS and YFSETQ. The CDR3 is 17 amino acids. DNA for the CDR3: TGCGCCAGCAGCACGGCGGGGGCCGGGTCATCCTACAATGAGCAGTTCTTC. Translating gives CASSTAGAGSSYNEQFF.

The DNA of the CDR3 is TGTGCCAGCAGCTTAGGCGGGATCTACGATGGGCAGTACTTC. The encoded protein is CASSLGGIYDGQYF. The chain couples TRBV7-9 to TRBJ2-7; perhaps TRBD2 as D (6 bases). Germline CDR1 reads SEHNR; CDR2 reads FQNEAQ (reference sequence). V was trimmed by 1 base and J by 9 bases, leaving 16 bases between them. The CDR3 runs to 14 residues.

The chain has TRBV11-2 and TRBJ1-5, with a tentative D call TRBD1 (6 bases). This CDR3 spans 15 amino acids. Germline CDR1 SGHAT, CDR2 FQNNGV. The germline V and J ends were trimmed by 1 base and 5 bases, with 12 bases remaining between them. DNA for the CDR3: TGTGCCAGCAGCTTAGGGGGGGGCAGACATCAGCCCCAGCATTTT. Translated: CASSLGGGRHQPQHF.

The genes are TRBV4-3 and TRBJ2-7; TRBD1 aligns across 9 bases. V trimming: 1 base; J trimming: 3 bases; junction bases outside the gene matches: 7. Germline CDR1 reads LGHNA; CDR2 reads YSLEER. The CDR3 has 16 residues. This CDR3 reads CASSQVTGQGNYEQYF. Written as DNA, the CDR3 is TGCGCCAGCAGCCAAGTAACCGGACAGGGGAACTACGAGCAGTACTTC.

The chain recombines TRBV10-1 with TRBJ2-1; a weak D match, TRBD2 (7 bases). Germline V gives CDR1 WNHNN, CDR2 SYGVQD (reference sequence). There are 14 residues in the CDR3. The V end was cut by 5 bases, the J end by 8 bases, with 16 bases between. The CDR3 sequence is CASSTGWGGDEQFF. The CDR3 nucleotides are TGCGCCAGCAGTACAGGGTGGGGGGGGGATGAGCAGTTCTTC.

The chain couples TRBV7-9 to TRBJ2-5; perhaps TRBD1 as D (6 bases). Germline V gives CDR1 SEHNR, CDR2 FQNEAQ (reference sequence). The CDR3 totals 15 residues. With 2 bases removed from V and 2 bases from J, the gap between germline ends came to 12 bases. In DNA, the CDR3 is TGTGCCAGCAGCTTACAGGGGACGGGACAAGAGACCCAGTACTTC. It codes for CASSLQGTGQETQYF.

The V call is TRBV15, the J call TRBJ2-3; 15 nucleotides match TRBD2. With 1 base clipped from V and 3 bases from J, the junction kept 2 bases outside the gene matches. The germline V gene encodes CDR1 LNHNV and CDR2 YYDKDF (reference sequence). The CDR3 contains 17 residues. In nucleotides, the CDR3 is TGTGCCACCAGCAGAGGGACTAGCGGGAGGGGTACAGATACGCAGTATTTT. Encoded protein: CATSRGTSGRGTDTQYF.

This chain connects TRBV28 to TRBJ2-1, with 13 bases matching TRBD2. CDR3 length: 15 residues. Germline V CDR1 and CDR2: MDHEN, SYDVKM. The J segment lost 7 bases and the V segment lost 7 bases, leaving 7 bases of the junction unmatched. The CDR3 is CASTLPGLAGNEQFF. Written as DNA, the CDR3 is TGTGCCAGCACTCTTCCGGGACTAGCGGGGAATGAGCAGTTCTTC.